This paragraph covers one TCR beta chain sequence. This record comes from a study of T-cell reconstitution after alpha-beta-depleted transplantation in children. For TCRbeta, the library was prepared with unique molecular identifiers. Via MiXCR, TCRdb re-called the PCR reads, giving one row per CDR3 protein. Here the sample spans around 400,000 distinct CDR3 sequences, about a fifth being singletons. The CDR3 is 17 residues long. Germline lookup yields CDR1 MDHEN and CDR2 SYDVKM. Trimming cost V 3 bases and J 5 bases, with 17 bases left between them. Sequences were derived from PBMCs from the stem cell graft donor, sampled from the stem cell graft. The genes are TRBV28 and TRBJ1-6; D not resolved. The receptor was isolated from a human donor who donated a stem cell graft to a child with acute myeloid leukemia. CDR3 nucleotides: TGTGCCAGCAGTTTTCCCCGAGTAGGGCCCGATAATTCACCCCTCCACTTT. It yields the protein CASSFPRVGPDNSPLHF.